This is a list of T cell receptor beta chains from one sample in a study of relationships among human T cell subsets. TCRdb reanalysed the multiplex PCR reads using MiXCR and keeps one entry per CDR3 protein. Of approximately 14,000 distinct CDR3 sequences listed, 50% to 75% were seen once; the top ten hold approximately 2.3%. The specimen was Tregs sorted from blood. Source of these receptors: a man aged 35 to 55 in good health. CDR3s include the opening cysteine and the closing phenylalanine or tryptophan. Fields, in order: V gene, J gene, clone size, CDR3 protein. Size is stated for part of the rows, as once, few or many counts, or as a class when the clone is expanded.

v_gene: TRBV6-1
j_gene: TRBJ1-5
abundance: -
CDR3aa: CASSEGGSRQPQHF

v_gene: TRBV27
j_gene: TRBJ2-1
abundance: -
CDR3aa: CASSWGQGRNEQFF

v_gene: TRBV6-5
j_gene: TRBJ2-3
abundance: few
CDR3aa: CASSYGTGLADTQYF

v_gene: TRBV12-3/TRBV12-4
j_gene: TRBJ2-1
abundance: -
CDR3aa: CASSSGRQGGYNEQFF

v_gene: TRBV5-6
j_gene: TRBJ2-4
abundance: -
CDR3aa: CASSLRGGGNIQYF

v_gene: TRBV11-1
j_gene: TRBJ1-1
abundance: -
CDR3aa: CASSLGSTMNTEAFF

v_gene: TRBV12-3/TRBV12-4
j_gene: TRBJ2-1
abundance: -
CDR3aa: CASSPQGLAGDEQFF

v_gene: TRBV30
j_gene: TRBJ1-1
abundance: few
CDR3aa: CAWSGDLGDTEAFF

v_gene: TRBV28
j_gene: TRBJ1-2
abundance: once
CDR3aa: CASSFKGRLGGYTF

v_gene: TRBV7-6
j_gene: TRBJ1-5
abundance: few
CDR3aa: CASSLSEAQPQHF

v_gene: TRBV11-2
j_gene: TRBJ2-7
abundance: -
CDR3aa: CASSLDLVRRYEQYF

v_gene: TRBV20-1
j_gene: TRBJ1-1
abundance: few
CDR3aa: CSARGSGTEAFF

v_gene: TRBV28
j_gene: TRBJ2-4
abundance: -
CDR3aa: CANSFGTPQGIQYF

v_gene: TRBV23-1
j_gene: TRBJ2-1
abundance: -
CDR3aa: CAKRRRNEQFF

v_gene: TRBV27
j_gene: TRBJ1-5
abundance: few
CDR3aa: CASRQDLLTNQPQHF

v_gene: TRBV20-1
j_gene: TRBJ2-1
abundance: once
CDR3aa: CSAEQGGRHNEQFF

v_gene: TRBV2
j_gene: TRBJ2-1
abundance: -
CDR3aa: CASSPGQGASYNEQFF

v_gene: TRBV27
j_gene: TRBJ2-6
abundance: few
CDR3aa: CASSPPTSHKPGANVLTF

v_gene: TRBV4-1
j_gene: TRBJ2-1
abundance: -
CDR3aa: CASSLTGLAGEQFF

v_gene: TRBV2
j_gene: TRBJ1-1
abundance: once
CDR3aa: CASSVPRTAPSTEAFF

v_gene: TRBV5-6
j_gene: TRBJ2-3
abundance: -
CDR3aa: CASSWDRGRDTQYF

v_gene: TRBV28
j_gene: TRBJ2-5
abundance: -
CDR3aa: CASSLAGPTQETQYF

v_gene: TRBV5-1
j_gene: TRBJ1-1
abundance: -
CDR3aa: CASGQGGGSTEAFF

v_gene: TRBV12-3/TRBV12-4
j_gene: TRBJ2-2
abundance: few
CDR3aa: CASSNSGGAITGELFF

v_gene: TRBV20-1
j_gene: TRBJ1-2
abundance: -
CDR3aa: CSARRDGNYGYTF

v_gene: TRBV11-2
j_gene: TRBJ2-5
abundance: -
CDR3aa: CASSLRQGEMETQYF

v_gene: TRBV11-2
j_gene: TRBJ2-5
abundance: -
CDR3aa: CASSLEIRRETQYF

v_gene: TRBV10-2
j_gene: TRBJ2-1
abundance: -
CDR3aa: CASRGDRDNEQFF

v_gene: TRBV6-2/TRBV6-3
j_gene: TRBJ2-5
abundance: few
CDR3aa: CASSLRETQYF

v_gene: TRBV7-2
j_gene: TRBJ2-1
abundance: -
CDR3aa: CASSRDLNYNEQFF

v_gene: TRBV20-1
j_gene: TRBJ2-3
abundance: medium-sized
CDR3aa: CSAREKLAGGRLVTQYF

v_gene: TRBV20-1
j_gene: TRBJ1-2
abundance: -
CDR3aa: CSARDWDGYGYTF

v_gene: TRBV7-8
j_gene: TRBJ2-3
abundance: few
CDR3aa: CASSRRPDAGTDTQYF

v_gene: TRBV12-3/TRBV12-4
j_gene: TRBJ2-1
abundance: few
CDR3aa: CASSFPRQNNEQFF

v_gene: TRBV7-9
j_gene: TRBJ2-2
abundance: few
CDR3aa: CASSAQYQRGTSNTGELFF

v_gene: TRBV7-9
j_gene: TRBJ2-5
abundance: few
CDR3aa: CASSLGAGKETQYF

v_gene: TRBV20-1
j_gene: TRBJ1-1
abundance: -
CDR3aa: CSLTRRGTEAFF

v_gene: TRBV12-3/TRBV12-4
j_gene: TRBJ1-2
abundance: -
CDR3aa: CASSFPRQPLWGYTF

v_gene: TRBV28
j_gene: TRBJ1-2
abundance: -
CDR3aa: CASSLNALYGYTF

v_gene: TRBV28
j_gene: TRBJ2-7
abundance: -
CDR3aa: CASSRGAQDEQYF

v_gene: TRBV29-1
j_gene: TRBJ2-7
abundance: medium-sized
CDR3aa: CSVGADSYEQYF

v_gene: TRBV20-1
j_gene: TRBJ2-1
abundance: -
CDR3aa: CSASGTVDEQFF

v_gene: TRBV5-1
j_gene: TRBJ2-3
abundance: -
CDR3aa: CTSSLLAGESDTQYF

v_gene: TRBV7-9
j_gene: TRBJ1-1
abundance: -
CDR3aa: CASSRGQNTEAFF

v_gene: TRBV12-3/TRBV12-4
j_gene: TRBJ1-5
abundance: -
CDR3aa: CASSRDSNQPQHF

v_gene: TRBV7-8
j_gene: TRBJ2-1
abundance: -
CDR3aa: CASSLWANEQFF

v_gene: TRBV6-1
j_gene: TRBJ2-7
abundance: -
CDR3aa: CASSEASVGAQQYF

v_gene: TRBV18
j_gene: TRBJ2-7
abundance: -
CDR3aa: CASSPPPDLGYEQYF

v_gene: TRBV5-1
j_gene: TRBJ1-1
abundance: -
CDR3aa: CASSLGGRTEAFF

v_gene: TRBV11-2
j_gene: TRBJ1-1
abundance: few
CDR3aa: CASSATSMNTEAFF

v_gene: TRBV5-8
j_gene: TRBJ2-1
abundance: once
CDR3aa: CASSSLGRVNEQFF

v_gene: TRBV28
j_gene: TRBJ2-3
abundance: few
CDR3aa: CASSLAGATDTQYF

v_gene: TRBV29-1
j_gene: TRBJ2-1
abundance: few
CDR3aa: CSVGHNEQFF